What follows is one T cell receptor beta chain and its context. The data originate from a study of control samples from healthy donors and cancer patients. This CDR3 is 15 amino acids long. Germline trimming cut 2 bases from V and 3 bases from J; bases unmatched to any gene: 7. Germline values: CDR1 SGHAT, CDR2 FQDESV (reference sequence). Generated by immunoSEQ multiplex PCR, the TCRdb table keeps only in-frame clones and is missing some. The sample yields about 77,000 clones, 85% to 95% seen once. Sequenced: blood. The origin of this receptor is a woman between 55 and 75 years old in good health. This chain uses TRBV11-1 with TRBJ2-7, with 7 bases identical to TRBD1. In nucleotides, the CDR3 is TGTGCCAGCAGCTTAACACAGACAGGGTTCTACGAGCAGTACTTC. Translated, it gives CASSLTQTGFYEQYF. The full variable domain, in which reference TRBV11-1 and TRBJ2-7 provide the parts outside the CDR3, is EAEVAQSPRYKITEKSQAVAFWCDPISGHATLYWYRQILGQGPELLVQFQDESVVDDSQLPKDRFSAERLKGVDSTLKIQPAELGDSAMYLCASSLTQTGFYEQYFGPGTRLTVT.